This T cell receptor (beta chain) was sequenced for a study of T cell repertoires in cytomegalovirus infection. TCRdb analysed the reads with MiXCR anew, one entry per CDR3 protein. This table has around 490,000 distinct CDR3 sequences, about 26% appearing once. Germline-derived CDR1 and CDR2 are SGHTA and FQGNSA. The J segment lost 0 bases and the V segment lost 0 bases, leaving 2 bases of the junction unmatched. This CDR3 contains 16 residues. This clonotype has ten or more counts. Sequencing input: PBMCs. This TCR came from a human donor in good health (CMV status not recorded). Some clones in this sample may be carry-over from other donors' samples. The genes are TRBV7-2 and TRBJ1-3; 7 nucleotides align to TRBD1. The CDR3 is CASSLAGGASGNTIYF. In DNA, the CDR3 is TGTGCCAGCAGCTTAGCAGGGGGCGCCTCTGGAAACACCATATATTTT.